These T cell receptor beta chains were read from a single sample in a study of blood T cell repertoires in COVID-19. Clones were sequenced by immunoSEQ multiplex PCR, and TCRdb holds only the in-frame ones, with some missing. The sample consists of tens of thousands of clones, 82% of them appearing once. Sequenced input: peripheral blood. These receptors were obtained from a woman older than 75 with acute or convalescent COVID-19. The CDR3 runs from the conserved cysteine through the conserved F or W. The order of the fields is CDR3 protein, J gene, V gene.

CDR3aa: CASSIAGTRYEQYF
j_gene: TRBJ2-7
v_gene: TRBV5-1

CDR3aa: CASSSRERQPTDTQYF
j_gene: TRBJ2-3
v_gene: TRBV11-1

CDR3aa: CASSSGQAGEKLFF
j_gene: TRBJ1-4
v_gene: TRBV5-1

CDR3aa: CASSRGQGNTEAFF
j_gene: TRBJ1-1
v_gene: TRBV5-1

CDR3aa: CASSRLPGTVGYGYTF
j_gene: TRBJ1-2
v_gene: TRBV18

CDR3aa: CASSLGGLVAEAFF
j_gene: TRBJ1-1
v_gene: TRBV5-1

CDR3aa: CASSARGEGNTEAFF
j_gene: TRBJ1-1
v_gene: TRBV5-1

CDR3aa: CASSYAGGSTDTQYF
j_gene: TRBJ2-3
v_gene: TRBV27

CDR3aa: CASSPRQGAYEQYF
j_gene: TRBJ2-7
v_gene: TRBV19

CDR3aa: CASSGGNPETQYF
j_gene: TRBJ2-5
v_gene: TRBV5-1

CDR3aa: CASGPLAGGMTGELFF
j_gene: TRBJ2-2
v_gene: TRBV12-5

CDR3aa: CASSQPAGNEQFF
j_gene: TRBJ2-1
v_gene: TRBV3-1/TRBV3-2

CDR3aa: CAGHPGQGNQPQHF
j_gene: TRBJ1-5
v_gene: TRBV6-5

CDR3aa: CASNPPNSDTQYF
j_gene: TRBJ2-3
v_gene: TRBV27

CDR3aa: CASSLGGLAPGANVLTF
j_gene: TRBJ2-6
v_gene: TRBV5-1

CDR3aa: CASTDRGPDSNQPQHF
j_gene: TRBJ1-5
v_gene: TRBV19

CDR3aa: CASSYSKGELGEQFF
j_gene: TRBJ2-1
v_gene: TRBV6-6

CDR3aa: CASNSPNRDRESSQHF
j_gene: TRBJ1-5
v_gene: TRBV6-4

CDR3aa: CASSEDRAYEKLFF
j_gene: TRBJ1-4
v_gene: TRBV6-5

CDR3aa: CASSEVGGNTIYF
j_gene: TRBJ1-3
v_gene: TRBV3-1/TRBV3-2

CDR3aa: CASRKNGLAGGPGNEQFF
j_gene: TRBJ2-1
v_gene: TRBV10-2

CDR3aa: CATSLQGLENNEKLFF
j_gene: TRBJ1-4
v_gene: TRBV24-1

CDR3aa: CASRIQGDPGNTIYF
j_gene: TRBJ1-3
v_gene: TRBV21-1

CDR3aa: CASSLGATGNEQYF
j_gene: TRBJ2-7
v_gene: TRBV5-1

CDR3aa: CASSLIDRGTSPLHF
j_gene: TRBJ1-6
v_gene: TRBV27

CDR3aa: CSASFGLGSEQYF
j_gene: TRBJ2-7
v_gene: TRBV20-1

CDR3aa: CASSMGSRTGDNQPQHF
j_gene: TRBJ1-5
v_gene: TRBV19